The 24 T cell receptor beta chains presented below share a single source sample, sequenced in a study of cytomegalovirus exposure and HLA in healthy donors. PCR amplification relied on 60 Vbeta primers (plus 13 Jbeta primers). Profiling relied on immunoSEQ multiplex PCR, and the TCRdb table lists in-frame clones only, not all of them. The repertoire holds about 130,000 clones, with about four fifths as singletons. Sequenced input: PBMCs. The receptors here all came from a woman aged 40 to 50 in good health and CMV-seronegative.

V is TRBV7-8 and J is TRBJ1-1; TRBD1 aligns across 7 bases. Germline values: CDR1 SGHVS, CDR2 FQNEAQ. Germline trimming cut 5 bases from V and 0 bases from J; bases unmatched to any gene: 3. This CDR3 region has 14 residues. The CDR3 nucleotides read TGTGCCAGCAGCCCTACAGGGGTGAACACTGAAGCTTTCTTT. The encoded protein is CASSPTGVNTEAFF. Full variable domain (rest looked up from reference TRBV7-8 and TRBJ1-1): GAGVSQSPRYKVAKRGQDVALRCDPISGHVSLFWYQQALGQGPEFLTYFQNEAQLDKSGLPSDRFFAERPEGSVSTLKIQRTQQEDSAVYLCASSPTGVNTEAFFGQGTRLTVV.

The rearrangement uses TRBV14 and TRBJ2-1; D not certain. Deletions cut 4 bases from V and 5 bases from J, with 9 bases between. The length of the CDR3 is 13 residues. Per germline, CDR1 SGHDN and CDR2 FVKESK. CDR3 nucleotide sequence: TGTGCCAGCAGCCCCTCGGGTCACAATGAGCAGTTCTTC. Residues: CASSPSGHNEQFF.

This chain links TRBV9 with TRBJ2-7; weak D call: TRBD1 (6 bases). Trimming stripped 3 bases from V and 0 bases from J, with 10 bases between. The CDR3 is 14 residues long. The germline gives CDR1 SGDLS, CDR2 YYNGEE. This CDR3 reads CASSAGTSSYEQYF. DNA of the CDR3: TGTGCCAGCAGCGCCGGGACAAGCTCCTACGAGCAGTACTTC. Together with reference TRBV9 and TRBJ2-7, the CDR3 gives the full variable domain: DSGVTQTPKHLITATGQRVTLRCSPRSGDLSVYWYQQSLDQGLQFLIQYYNGEERAKGNILERFSAQQFPDLHSELNLSSLELGDSALYFCASSAGTSSYEQYFGPGTRLTVT.

The J gene is TRBJ1-2, the V gene TRBV6-1; weak D call: TRBD1 (6 bases). CDR3 length: 12 amino acids. V was pared by 5 bases and J by 7 bases, with 11 bases between. Per the germline V gene, CDR1 is MNHNS and CDR2 is SASEGT. The CDR3 spells CASSTGFFGYTF. Here the CDR3 DNA reads TGTGCCAGCAGTACAGGGTTTTTTGGCTACACCTTC.

V gene TRBV7-2 combines with J gene TRBJ1-1; D is uncertain. The CDR3 runs 15 residues. Trimming stripped 1 base from V and 3 bases from J, with 12 bases between. Germline assignment: CDR1 SGHTA and CDR2 FQGNSA. The CDR3 nucleotides read TGTGCCAGCAGCTTAGATCCGGGATCGGACACTGAAGCTTTCTTT. This sequence encodes CASSLDPGSDTEAFF.

The chain joins TRBV29-1 to TRBJ2-5; D is unclear. The germline V gene has CDR1 SQVTM and CDR2 ANQGSEA. With 7 bases removed from V and 6 bases from J, the gap between germline ends came to 15 bases. This CDR3 is built from 12 residues. This CDR3 reads CSGRLDAQTQYF. The CDR3 DNA sequence: TGCAGCGGTAGATTAGATGCGCAGACCCAGTACTTC.

This clone was found a few times. J is TRBJ1-1 and V is TRBV19; D not resolved. Germline V gene data show CDR1 as LNHDA and CDR2 as SQIVND (reference sequence). Trimming left V 0 bases short and J 4 bases short, with 6 bases between. The CDR3 length is 13 residues. CDR3 DNA sequence: TGTGCCAGTAGTATAGATCCTACCACTGAAGCTTTCTTT. Translation gives CASSIDPTTEAFF.

V is TRBV4-1 and J is TRBJ1-5; 7 bases agree with TRBD1. This CDR3 is built from 15 residues. Germline CDR1 reads MGHRA; CDR2 reads YSYEKL. Trimming cost V 0 bases and J 9 bases; bases outside gene matches: 8. The CDR3 nucleotides are TGCGCCAGCAGCCAAGATGGGACAGTCTCCTCGCCCCAGCATTTT. Protein: CASSQDGTVSSPQHF.

The chain links TRBV29-1 to TRBJ1-1; 7 bases match TRBD1. The ends lost 6 bases at V and 0 bases at J; junction bases unmatched: 4. CDR3 length equals 13 residues. The germline V gene encodes CDR1 SQVTM and CDR2 ANQGSEA. The CDR3 region is CSVAGQLNTEAFF. CDR3 in DNA: TGCAGCGTGGCGGGACAGTTGAACACTGAAGCTTTCTTT. The whole variable domain, remainder taken from reference TRBV29-1 and TRBJ1-1, is SAVISQKPSRDICQRGTSLTIQCQVDSQVTMMFWYRQQPGQSLTLIATANQGSEATYESGFVIDKFPISRPNLTFSTLTVSNMSPEDSSIYLCSVAGQLNTEAFFGQGTRLTVV.

The gene calls are TRBV29-1 and TRBJ1-1; a weak D match, TRBD1 (5 bases). The length of the CDR3 is 14 residues. Germline V gene lookup returns CDR1 SQVTM and CDR2 ANQGSEA. Trimming shortened V by 3 bases and J by 5 bases, and 16 bases separated the two germline ends. CDR3: CSVDPTGILTEAFF. The CDR3 DNA follows: TGCAGCGTTGACCCTACAGGTATTCTTACTGAAGCTTTCTTT.

This sequence joins TRBV10-3 and TRBJ2-7; 7 bases agree with TRBD1. Germline V gives CDR1 ENHRY, CDR2 SYGVKD. V was pared by 0 bases and J by 4 bases, with 6 bases of the junction left unmatched. CDR3 length: 15 amino acids. CDR3 coding DNA: TGTGCCATCAGTGAGTCGTTAGGGACAGTATACGAGCAGTACTTC. Translated, it gives CAISESLGTVYEQYF.

To note about this clone: The junction shows a germline mismatch at one end, possibly a read error. This chain uses TRBV7-7 with TRBJ2-5, with D possibly being TRBD1 (5 bases). Germline-derived CDR1 and CDR2 are SSHAT and FNYEAQ (reference sequence). CDR3 length: 13 amino acids. CDR3 region: CASSPQGPETQYF. The CDR3 DNA is TGTGCTAGCAGCCCTCAGGGCCCGGAGACCCAGTACTTC.

This chain connects TRBV19 to TRBJ1-1; 8 nucleotides align to TRBD1. The V gene end was trimmed by 7 bases and the J gene end by 1 base; junction bases not matched to a gene: 8. Germline V gene data show CDR1 as LNHDA and CDR2 as SQIVND (reference sequence). The CDR3 totals 15 residues. CDR3 sequence (DNA): TGTGCCAGTACCCTGACAGGGGCTTGGAACACTGAAGCTTTCTTT. It is translated as CASTLTGAWNTEAFF. Using reference TRBV19 and TRBJ1-1 for the parts outside the CDR3, the full variable domain is DGGITQSPKYLFRKEGQNVTLSCEQNLNHDAMYWYRQDPGQGLRLIYYSQIVNDFQKGDIAEGYSVSREKKESFPLTVTSAQKNPTAFYLCASTLTGAWNTEAFFGQGTRLTVV.

The rearrangement joins TRBV11-3 to TRBJ2-2; D gene ambiguous. The V end was cut by 5 bases, the J end by 2 bases, with 3 bases between. Germline lookup yields CDR1 SGHNT and CDR2 YENEEA. The CDR3 is made up of 12 amino acids. In DNA form, the CDR3 reads TGTGCCAGCAGCCAAAACACCGGGGAGCTGTTTTTT. Its translation is CASSQNTGELFF.

As DNA, the CDR3 is TGCGCCAGCAGTCTCCAGGGGTCGTCCTACAATGAGCAGTTCTTC. Its translation is CASSLQGSSYNEQFF. The chain joins TRBV5-1 to TRBJ2-1, with D possibly being TRBD1 (6 bases). CDR3 length: 15 residues. V dropped 5 bases and J dropped 1 base, with 13 bases sitting between them. The germline V gene encodes CDR1 SGHRS and CDR2 YFSETQ.

The V call is TRBV4-2, the J call TRBJ2-7; no reliable D call. From germline, CDR1 is LGHNA and CDR2 YNFKEQ. Trimming removed 0 bases from V and 2 bases from J, with 14 bases in between. The CDR3 is 16 residues long. CDR3 DNA sequence: TGTGCCAGCAGCCAAGAGCACCCAGGTCTTACCTACGAGCAGTACTTC. Residues: CASSQEHPGLTYEQYF.

The chain employs TRBV19 and TRBJ1-1; 7 nucleotides line up with TRBD1. The CDR3 is made up of 13 amino acids. The ends lost 2 bases at V and 4 bases at J; junction bases unmatched: 1. CDR1 LNHDA and CDR2 SQIVND come from the germline V gene (reference sequence). CDR3 bases: TGTGCCAGTAGTATAACAGGGGCCACTGAAGCTTTCTTT. Encoded protein: CASSITGATEAFF. The full variable domain, with the rest looked up from reference TRBV19 and TRBJ1-1, is DGGITQSPKYLFRKEGQNVTLSCEQNLNHDAMYWYRQDPGQGLRLIYYSQIVNDFQKGDIAEGYSVSREKKESFPLTVTSAQKNPTAFYLCASSITGATEAFFGQGTRLTVV.

This sequence joins TRBV7-9 and TRBJ2-2; possibly TRBD1 for D (6 bases). CDR1 and CDR2 (germline): SEHNR, FQNEAQ (reference sequence). V lost 7 bases and J lost 4, with 19 bases in between. The CDR3 runs 16 residues. The CDR3 DNA follows: TGTGCCAGCACCAATCAACTGGGACACATCACCGGGGAGCTGTTTTTT. This codes for CASTNQLGHITGELFF.

The J gene is TRBJ2-7, the V gene TRBV6-6; D is possibly TRBD2 (7 bases). CDR3 length: 13 amino acids. V was shortened by 8 bases and J by 5 bases, with 16 bases between the two germline ends. The germline V gene has CDR1 MNHNY and CDR2 SVGAGI (reference sequence). Written as DNA, the CDR3 is TGTGCCAGCCTAGGGGGGGCGCTCCACGAGCAGTACTTC. Translated: CASLGGALHEQYF.

The V call is TRBV28, the J call TRBJ2-1; D perhaps matches TRBD2 (5 bases). Germline CDR1 is MDHEN and CDR2 is SYDVKM. This CDR3 comprises 12 residues. The germline V and J ends were trimmed by 2 bases and 9 bases, with 8 bases remaining between them. The CDR3 DNA is TGTGCCAGCAGTTTAATAGGGAGTGAGCAGTTCTTC. Encoded protein: CASSLIGSEQFF.

This chain links TRBV5-1 with TRBJ1-1; TRBD1 matches 9 bases. The CDR3 loop spans 15 amino acids. Germline lookup yields CDR1 SGHRS and CDR2 YFSETQ. V lost 7 bases to trimming and J lost 0 bases; unmatched junction nucleotides: 7. The CDR3 bases are TGCGCCAGCGGGGGGACAGGGAACATGAACACTGAAGCTTTCTTT. Amino acid sequence: CASGGTGNMNTEAFF.

The chain carries TRBV7-9 and TRBJ2-5; perhaps TRBD2 as D (7 bases). Germline CDR1 is SEHNR and CDR2 is FQNEAQ (reference sequence). Trimming shortened V by 7 bases and J by 0 bases, and 12 bases separated the two germline ends. The CDR3 totals 14 residues. The DNA for the CDR3 is TGTGCCAGCACCGGGGGGCCCTACCAAGAGACCCAGTACTTC. It is translated as CASTGGPYQETQYF.

This clone was counted only a few times. The chain recombines TRBV12-5 with TRBJ2-7, with D possibly being TRBD1 (6 bases). V dropped 6 bases and J dropped 6 bases, with 12 bases sitting between them. CDR3 length: 12 residues. Per the germline V gene, CDR1 is LGHNT and CDR2 is FRNRAP. For the CDR3, the DNA is TGTGCTAGTGGCCCGGGACAAAGCGAGCAGTACTTC. Its translation: CASGPGQSEQYF.

The chain is built from TRBV7-8 and TRBJ1-2, with D perhaps TRBD1 (6 bases). This CDR3 has 14 residues. V was trimmed by 5 bases and J by 0 bases, leaving 10 bases between them. CDR1 SGHVS and CDR2 FQNEAQ come from the germline V gene. The CDR3 is CASSPTGSNYGYTF. CDR3 DNA sequence: TGTGCCAGCAGCCCTACAGGGTCTAACTATGGCTACACCTTC.